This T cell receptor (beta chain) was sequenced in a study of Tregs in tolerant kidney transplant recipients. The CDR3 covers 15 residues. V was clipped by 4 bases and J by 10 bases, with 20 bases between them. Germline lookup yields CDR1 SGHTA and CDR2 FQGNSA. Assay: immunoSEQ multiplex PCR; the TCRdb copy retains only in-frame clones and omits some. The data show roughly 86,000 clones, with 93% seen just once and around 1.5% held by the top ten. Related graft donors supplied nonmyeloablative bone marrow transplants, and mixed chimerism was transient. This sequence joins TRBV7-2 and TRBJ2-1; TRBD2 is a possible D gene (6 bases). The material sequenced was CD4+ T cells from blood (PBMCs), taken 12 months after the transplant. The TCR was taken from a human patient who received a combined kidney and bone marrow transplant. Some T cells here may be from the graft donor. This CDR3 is CASSSRRGSKGEQFF. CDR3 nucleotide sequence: TGTGCCAGCAGCTCCCGGCGGGGCTCCAAGGGAGAGCAGTTCTTC.